This T cell receptor (beta chain) was sequenced during a study of cytomegalovirus exposure and HLA in healthy donors. Study outcomes and limitations: A cluster of highly shared sequence variants was likely a sequencing artifact. Reports showed the classifier diagnosing cytomegalovirus status with high specificity and sensitivity. Later genetic work tied a missense DCLRE1C variant to beta-chain V and J trimming.

The V gene's germline CDR1 is MDHEN and CDR2 SYDVKM. The CDR3 is made up of 12 amino acids. Deletions cut 1 base from V and 5 bases from J, with 5 bases between. It was with 60 Vbeta and 13 Jbeta primers that the PCR ran. Clones were sequenced by immunoSEQ multiplex PCR, and TCRdb holds only the in-frame ones, with some missing. The sample shows about 93,000 clones, 82% of them seen only once. Concerning this clone itself: Its antigen remains unidentified.

The clonotype originates from a man aged 45-65 years in good health and CMV-seronegative. The chain couples TRBV28 to TRBJ1-2; unclear D gene. Sequences were obtained from PBMCs. The CDR3 DNA is TGTGCCAGCAGTTTATATCCGTATGGCTACACCTTC. Amino acids: CASSLYPYGYTF.